The next 29 T cell receptor beta chains were all read from a single sample in a study of T-cell reconstitution after alpha-beta-depleted transplantation in children. This sample's TCRbeta library carried unique molecular identifier barcodes. One entry per CDR3 protein results from TCRdb running MiXCR on the PCR reads. The sample consists of 240,000 or so distinct CDR3 sequences, about 11% of them appearing once. Sequencing was performed on PBMCs from the stem cell graft donor, taken from the stem cell graft. The source is a human donor who donated a stem cell graft to a child with acute lymphoblastic leukemia.

This clonotype was recorded many times. This chain connects TRBV20-1 to TRBJ2-5; tentative D call: TRBD1 (6 bases). This CDR3 contains 15 residues. The germline V gene has CDR1 DFQATT and CDR2 SNEGSKA (reference sequence). Trimming pared 0 bases from V and 5 bases from J, leaving 16 bases between. CDR3 in DNA: TGCAGTGCTAGAGATATGGGGGCTAGTATGGAGACCCAGTACTTC. Translating gives CSARDMGASMETQYF.

This chain connects TRBV12-3 or TRBV12-4 to TRBJ1-6, with D possibly being TRBD1 (5 bases). V lost 5 bases to trimming and J lost 1 base, with 12 bases between them. The CDR3 covers 16 residues. CDR3 in DNA: TGTGCCAGCAGTGGACGGGGGGGATCCTATAATTCACCCCTCCACTTT. This sequence encodes CASSGRGGSYNSPLHF.

This clonotype was detected a few times. At one of its ends the junction is not consistent with the germline gene, which may arise from a read error. This chain connects TRBV28 to TRBJ2-6; TRBD1 or TRBD2 may be the D gene (5 bases each). Germline V gene lookup returns CDR1 MDHEN and CDR2 SYDVKM. This CDR3 region has 17 residues. The CDR3 spells CASSLGTLTSGANGLTF. As DNA, the CDR3 is TGTGCCAGCAGTTTGGGGACGTTAACCTCTGGGGCCAACGGCCTGACTTTC.

At least ten counts were recorded for this clonotype. The rearrangement joins TRBV11-1 to TRBJ2-3; TRBD2 matches at 10 bases. V lost 0 bases to trimming and J lost 4 bases; unmatched junction nucleotides: 10. The CDR3 totals 18 residues. Germline V gene sequence: CDR1 SGHAT, CDR2 FQDESV (reference sequence). CDR3 nucleotides: TGTGCCAGCAGCTTAGCGCGGAAGCGGGGGGGCCGTGCAGATACGCAGTATTTT. Its protein product is CASSLARKRGGRADTQYF. Full variable domain (remainder filled in from reference TRBV11-1 and TRBJ2-3): EAEVAQSPRYKITEKSQAVAFWCDPISGHATLYWYRQILGQGPELLVQFQDESVVDDSQLPKDRFSAERLKGVDSTLKIQPAELGDSAMYLCASSLARKRGGRADTQYFGPGTRLTVL.

This clonotype was counted many times. V is TRBV4-3 and J is TRBJ2-7; D is perhaps TRBD1 or TRBD2 (5 bases each). The V gene lost 0 bases and the J gene lost 1 base, with 13 bases spanning the gap. The CDR3 contains 16 residues. Germline V gives CDR1 LGHNA, CDR2 YSLEER. CDR3 protein: CASSQDLGDGSYEQYF. Written as DNA, the CDR3 is TGCGCCAGCAGCCAAGATTTAGGGGACGGTTCCTACGAGCAGTACTTC.

The rearrangement uses TRBV10-3 and TRBJ2-6; D is unclear. Trimming took 2 bases from V and 0 from J, leaving 2 bases between them. CDR3 size: 14 residues. CDR1 is ENHRY, CDR2 SYGVKD, per germline. CDR3 sequence reads: CAISEDSGANVLTF. CDR3 DNA sequence: TGTGCCATCAGTGAGGACTCTGGGGCCAACGTCCTGACTTTC.

There are many counts of this clonotype. The J gene is TRBJ1-5, the V gene TRBV9; D is unresolved. The CDR3 has 15 residues. Germline CDR1 SGDLS, CDR2 YYNGEE. Trimming pared 0 bases from V and 0 bases from J, leaving 7 bases between. Written as DNA, the CDR3 is TGTGCCAGCAGCGTAGATAGTCATAGCAATCAGCCCCAGCATTTT. It yields the protein CASSVDSHSNQPQHF.

Many counts were recorded for this clonotype. The J gene is TRBJ1-1, the V gene TRBV28; D may be TRBD1 (6 bases). The CDR3 contains 12 residues. V lost 8 bases and J lost 3, with 10 bases in between. Per the germline V gene, CDR1 is MDHEN and CDR2 is SYDVKM. CDR3 amino acids: CASQGQDTEAFF. CDR3 nucleotide sequence: TGTGCCAGCCAGGGGCAGGACACTGAAGCTTTCTTT.

This clonotype occurred many times. This chain connects TRBV6-2 or TRBV6-3 to TRBJ2-5; D unresolved. This CDR3 spans 11 amino acids. The V and J ends lost 5 bases and 3 bases respectively, with 4 bases between them. Per germline, CDR1 MNHEY and CDR2 SVGEGT. The CDR3 sequence: CASSREETQYF. In DNA, the CDR3 is TGTGCCAGCAGTCGGGAAGAGACCCAGTACTTC.

To note about this clonotype: Given a much more abundant clone one base away, this may be a read error. The chain joins TRBV12-3 or TRBV12-4 to TRBJ2-7; tentative D call: TRBD2 (5 bases). This CDR3 contains 11 residues. The CDR3: CASSLGEPKDF. CDR3 DNA sequence: TGTGCCAGCAGCCTCGGGGAACCTAAGGACTTC.

The sample holds many counts of this clonotype. The rearrangement joins TRBV20-1 to TRBJ2-1; 12 positions match TRBD2. This CDR3 has 14 residues. The germline CDR1 and CDR2 sequences are DFQATT and SNEGSKA (reference sequence). V shed 5 bases, J shed 7 bases, and the junction held 6 bases outside the gene matches. CDR3 amino acids: CSAPLAGGRNEQFF. CDR3 DNA sequence: TGCAGTGCTCCTCTAGCGGGAGGGAGGAATGAGCAGTTCTTC.

This clonotype was detected ten times or more. The chain is built from TRBV29-1 and TRBJ1-3; possible D gene TRBD1, 6 bases. This CDR3 has 13 amino acids. Germline V gives CDR1 SQVTM, CDR2 ANQGSEA. V lost 4 bases and J lost 4, with 11 bases in between. CDR3 coding DNA: TGCAGCGTTGGAGGCCAGGGGGGAAACACCATATATTTT. It translates to CSVGGQGGNTIYF.

This clonotype was seen at least ten times. The chain joins TRBV5-1 to TRBJ2-1; 10 bases are shared with TRBD2. V shed 6 bases, J shed 6 bases, and the junction held 6 bases outside the gene matches. Germline V CDR1 and CDR2: SGHRS, YFSETQ. CDR3 length equals 14 residues. This CDR3 reads CASILLAGSNEQFF. Here the CDR3 DNA reads TGCGCCAGCATCTTACTAGCGGGATCCAATGAGCAGTTCTTC.

This clonotype was counted ten times or more. V is TRBV18 and J is TRBJ2-7; D call uncertain. Germline V CDR1 and CDR2: KGHSH, LQKENI. Trimming took off 2 bases at V and 0 bases at J, with 8 bases between the two ends. This CDR3 is 14 amino acids long. The CDR3 DNA reads TGTGCCAGCTCACCAGGGTTCGACTCCTACGAGCAGTACTTC. It encodes CASSPGFDSYEQYF.

On this clonotype: A single base separates this from a much larger clone, so it may be a read error. This chain uses TRBV12-3 or TRBV12-4 with TRBJ2-7, with a weak D call TRBD2 (5 bases). The V and J ends lost 2 bases and 8 bases respectively, with 16 bases between them. There are 14 residues in the CDR3. The CDR3 nucleotides are TGTGCCAGCAGTTTACGCGGGTGGGTTTACCAGCAGTACTTC. It specifies CASSLRGWVYQQYF.

Regarding this clonotype: A junction end diverges from the germline sequence, so it may reflect a read error. The gene calls are TRBV20-1 and TRBJ2-1, with 13 nucleotides matching TRBD2. The CDR3 sequence is 17 residues long. Germline V gene sequence: CDR1 DFQATT, CDR2 SNEGSKA (reference sequence). CDR3 residues: CCAIGLAGVRTYNEQFF. The CDR3 DNA sequence: TGCTGTGCTATCGGACTAGCGGGGGTGAGGACCTACAATGAGCAGTTCTTC.

In regard to this clonotype: This may arise from a read error, as a much more abundant clone is one base away. The V gene is TRBV15, the J gene TRBJ2-7; no definite D call. The CDR3 covers 13 residues. Germline V gives CDR1 LNHNV, CDR2 YYDKDF (reference sequence). CDR3 protein: CATSRDLVYEQHF. CDR3 bases: TGTGCCACCAGCAGAGATCTAGTATACGAGCAGCACTTC.

The chain employs TRBV3-1 and TRBJ1-5; 8 positions match TRBD1. CDR1 LGHDT and CDR2 YNNKEL come from the germline V gene (reference sequence). After removal of 8 bases from V and 0 bases from J, the junction contained 3 bases not matched to a gene. The CDR3 loop spans 14 amino acids. In DNA form, the CDR3 reads TGTGCCAGCGGACAGGGAAGTAGCAATCAGCCCCAGCATTTT. Its protein is CASGQGSSNQPQHF.

At least ten counts were recorded for this clonotype. The V call is TRBV6-5, the J call TRBJ2-3; possible D gene TRBD2, 6 bases. The CDR3 sequence is 17 residues long. The germline V and J ends were trimmed by 2 bases and 2 bases, with 17 bases remaining between them. CDR1 is MNHEY, CDR2 SVGAGI, per germline. The CDR3 DNA follows: TGTGCCAGCAGTTACGCTGGGACTTCCTGGCACACAGATACGCAGTATTTT. Amino acid sequence: CASSYAGTSWHTDTQYF.

A word on this clonotype: The final CDR3 position lacks the conserved phenylalanine or tryptophan, pointing to a likely read error. Because the CDR3's place on the DNA is in doubt, the DNA is left out and the CDR3 is given as listed by TCRdb. This chain joins TRBV30 and TRBJ2-1; the table's D call, TRBD2, was not checked against the DNA. Inclusive of both ends, the CDR3 amounts to 12 amino acids. Germline CDR1 and CDR2: GTSNPN and SVGIG (reference sequence). The CDR3 sequence: CAWSTGSSGMFI.

The sample holds many counts of this clonotype. The rearrangement uses TRBV7-2 and TRBJ1-4, with 8 bases identical to TRBD1. The V segment lost 5 bases and the J segment 0 bases; nucleotides outside the gene matches: 2. The CDR3 runs 15 residues. Germline V gene lookup returns CDR1 SGHTA and CDR2 FQGNSA. The CDR3 DNA is TGTGCCAGCAGCGCAGGGGGCACAACTAATGAAAAACTGTTTTTT. Protein sequence: CASSAGGTTNEKLFF.

To note about this clonotype: A much more abundant neighbour one base away suggests this may be a read error. The gene calls are TRBV10-3 and TRBJ2-4, with 7 bases fitting TRBD1. Germline CDR1 reads ENHRY; CDR2 reads SYGVKD. With 0 bases clipped from V and 12 bases from J, the junction kept 11 bases outside the gene matches. The CDR3 spans 15 residues. The DNA for the CDR3 is TGTGCCATCAGTGAGTCTTTGGGGTACAGGGACAGTCAGTACTTC. Protein: CAISESLGYRDSQYF.

This clonotype was detected many times. This chain links TRBV27 with TRBJ1-2; a possible D gene is TRBD1 (6 bases). V gave up 3 bases and J gave up 4 bases, with 15 bases separating them. The CDR3 runs to 15 residues. Per germline, CDR1 MNHEY and CDR2 SMNVEV (reference sequence). Here the CDR3 DNA reads TGTGCCAGCAGTTTCTCCACAGGGATCGGCTATGGCTACACCTTC. Its translation is CASSFSTGIGYGYTF.

This clonotype was picked up many times. The V gene is TRBV7-2, the J gene TRBJ1-5; a weak D match, TRBD1 (6 bases). Germline assignment: CDR1 SGHTA and CDR2 FQGNSA. This CDR3 has 15 amino acids. Trimming pared 4 bases from V and 1 base from J, leaving 11 bases between. The CDR3 is CASSWGTGSNQPQHF. The CDR3 DNA reads as TGTGCCAGCAGCTGGGGCACAGGGAGCAATCAGCCCCAGCATTTT.

This clonotype was observed a handful of times. The chain combines TRBV19 with TRBJ2-7, with 7 bases lining up with TRBD2. Losses at the gene ends were 1 base for V and 5 bases for J; bases not matched to a gene: 5. Germline assignment: CDR1 LNHDA and CDR2 SQIVND (reference sequence). The CDR3 runs to 14 residues. The CDR3 loop reads CASSIAGGSNEQYF. DNA for the CDR3: TGTGCCAGTAGTATAGCGGGAGGATCTAACGAGCAGTACTTC.

There are many counts of this clonotype. The chain recombines TRBV11-1 with TRBJ2-5; 13 bases line up with TRBD2. The J segment lost 0 bases and the V segment lost 5 bases, leaving 3 bases of the junction unmatched. The CDR3 extends over 16 amino acids. CDR1 and CDR2 (germline): SGHAT, FQDESV (reference sequence). The CDR3 region has the DNA TGTGCCAGCAGCCCCGGACTAGCGGGAGACCAAGAGACCCAGTACTTC. The encoded protein is CASSPGLAGDQETQYF.

This chain uses TRBV20-1 with TRBJ1-5; 9 bases are shared with TRBD1. Germline V gives CDR1 DFQATT, CDR2 SNEGSKA (reference sequence). This CDR3 comprises 14 residues. The trim removed 6 bases at V and 2 bases at J, leaving 5 bases unmatched. The CDR3 loop reads CSATTGGGNQPQHF. The DNA of the CDR3 is TGCAGTGCAACGACAGGGGGTGGCAATCAGCCCCAGCATTTT.

This clonotype showed up many times. The chain has TRBV12-3 or TRBV12-4 and TRBJ2-7, with D possibly TRBD1 on 6 matching bases. Trimming left V 5 bases short and J 0 bases short, with 8 bases between. The CDR3 sequence is 13 residues long. CDR3: CASSPGDSYEQYF. In nucleotides, the CDR3 is TGTGCCAGCAGTCCAGGGGACTCCTACGAGCAGTACTTC.

At least ten counts were recorded for this clonotype. The chain carries TRBV9 and TRBJ1-1, with unresolved D. This CDR3 contains 15 residues. V lost 0 bases and J lost 1, with 10 bases in between. CDR1 and CDR2 (germline): SGDLS, YYNGEE. The CDR3 coding sequence is TGTGCCAGCAGCGTAGAAGCCCGAAGGAACACTGAAGCTTTCTTT. Translation: CASSVEARRNTEAFF.